A selection of T cell receptor beta chains follows, all from one sample in a study of cytomegalovirus exposure and HLA in healthy donors. Here immunoSEQ multiplex PCR was the method, and the copy in TCRdb shows in-frame clones only, minus some. Of some 150,000 clones listed, roughly 80% were seen once; the top ten hold about 4.3%. The source material was PBMCs. Receptor source: a woman between 40 and 50 years old in good health and CMV-seropositive. The CDR3 runs from the conserved cysteine through the conserved F or W. Each record gives: J gene, V gene, D gene, clone size, CDR3 DNA, CDR3 protein. The D gene is left open where the match is weak. Size is stated for part of the rows, as once, few or many counts, or as a class when the clone is expanded.

TRBJ2-7 TRBV6-5 TRBD1 . TGTGCCAGCACTCCGACGGGACAGAGCTACGAGCAGTACTTC CASTPTGQSYEQYF
TRBJ2-3 TRBV6-6 . . TGTGCCAGCTGGCGGGGTAGCACAGATACGCAGTATTTT CASWRGSTDTQYF
TRBJ2-7 TRBV4-1 TRBD2 few TGCGCCAGCAGCCCCTACGGAGGACTAGCGGGGGGGATCGAGCAGTACTTC CASSPYGGLAGGIEQYF
TRBJ2-3 TRBV7-9 . . TGTGCCACCTTCCTTGGGGGCCCAGATACGCAGTATTTT CATFLGGPDTQYF
TRBJ1-1 TRBV10-3 . . TGTGCCATCAGCGCGGGGGTTATGAACACTGAAGCTTTCTTT CAISAGVMNTEAFF
TRBJ2-7 TRBV30 . . TGTGCCTGGAGAGTCGAGACACTGAACGAGCAGTACTTC CAWRVETLNEQYF
TRBJ2-5 TRBV7-7 . . TGTGCTAGCAGCTCCGGGGGGCTCGGCGAGACCCAGTACTTC CASSSGGLGETQYF
TRBJ2-5 TRBV5-1 TRBD2 . TGCGCCAGCAGCTTGGAAACTAGCGGGAGGGCCGGTGAGACCCAGTACTTC CASSLETSGRAGETQYF
TRBJ1-2 TRBV28 . . TGTGCCAGCAGTACTCCTGCGTTGACTGCCTATGGCTACACCTTC CASSTPALTAYGYTF
TRBJ2-1 TRBV19 . . TGTGCCAGTAGCCCGAGCGGTCAGTCCTACAATGAGCAGTTCTTC CASSPSGQSYNEQFF
TRBJ2-7 TRBV7-9 . . TGTGCCAGCAGGGGGGGACAGTCCTACGAGCAGTACTTC CASRGGQSYEQYF
TRBJ2-2 TRBV6-1 TRBD2 . TGTGCCAGCGAGGTGCTAAGCGGGAGTCCCGGGGAGCTGTTTTTT CASEVLSGSPGELFF